The next 8 T cell receptor beta chains were all read from a single sample in a study of OX40 agonist ivuxolimab in advanced cancers. Clones were read by immunoSEQ multiplex PCR, and TCRdb kept only the in-frame ones, dropping some. The sample shows 120,000 or so clones, about nine tenths of them seen only once. This specimen was CD4+ or CD8+ T cells sorted from blood, taken in a trial of the OX40 agonist ivuxolimab. These receptors were taken from an adult with an advanced solid tumor such as melanoma, head and neck, liver or kidney cancer.

The chain has TRBV13 and TRBJ1-6; no clear D gene. Germline V lookup: CDR1 PRHDT, CDR2 FYEKMQ (reference sequence). V was clipped by 4 bases and J by 9 bases, with 13 bases between them. There are 14 residues in the CDR3. The CDR3, as DNA: TGTGCCAGCAGCTCAAAAAGTGTCGGTTCACCCCTCCACTTT. Translation: CASSSKSVGSPLHF.

The chain links TRBV7-3 to TRBJ1-2; a possible D gene is TRBD1 (6 bases). V lost 2 bases and J lost 10, with 17 bases in between. CDR3 length: 14 amino acids. CDR1 SGHTA and CDR2 FQGTGA come from the germline V gene. The chain's CDR3 is CASSLGPGQRVYTF. Here the CDR3 DNA reads TGTGCCAGCAGCTTAGGTCCAGGACAGCGGGTCTACACCTTC.

The chain joins TRBV15 to TRBJ2-1; 13 bases line up with TRBD2. The CDR3 runs to 17 residues. Trimming took 1 base from V and 4 from J; bases not matched to a gene: 4. Germline V gives CDR1 LNHNV, CDR2 YYDKDF (reference sequence). CDR3 protein: CATSRGETSGGYNEQFF. In DNA, the CDR3 is TGTGCCACCAGCAGAGGCGAGACTAGCGGGGGGTACAATGAGCAGTTCTTC.

This sequence joins TRBV5-1 and TRBJ2-5, with 8 positions matching TRBD1. Unmatched junction bases numbered 7, after V lost 7 bases and J lost 2 bases. CDR1 is SGHRS, CDR2 YFSETQ, per germline. The CDR3 is 14 residues long. The CDR3 loop is CASRARGLQETQYF. CDR3 DNA sequence: TGCGCCAGCCGGGCCAGGGGGCTTCAAGAGACCCAGTACTTC. Drawing the rest from reference TRBV5-1 and TRBJ2-5, the complete variable domain is KAGVTQTPRYLIKTRGQQVTLSCSPISGHRSVSWYQQTPGQGLQFLFEYFSETQRNKGNFPGRFSGRQFSNSRSEMNVSTLELGDSALYLCASRARGLQETQYFGPGTRLLVL.

The chain recombines TRBV7-2 with TRBJ1-5; D ambiguous. Germline V gene lookup returns CDR1 SGHTA and CDR2 FQGNSA. The CDR3 covers 14 residues. Trimming removed 2 bases from V and 7 bases from J, with 12 bases in between. The CDR3 sequence: CASSLLGGEQPQHF. CDR3 sequence (DNA): TGTGCCAGCAGCTTATTAGGCGGTGAACAGCCCCAGCATTTT.

The chain couples TRBV4-3 to TRBJ2-7, with 12 bases that match TRBD2. The trim removed 1 base at V and 4 bases at J, leaving 8 bases unmatched. Germline CDR1 and CDR2: LGHNA and YSLEER. The CDR3 loop spans 17 amino acids. CDR3 loop: CASSQGSGTSGFYEQYF. In nucleotides, the CDR3 is TGCGCCAGCAGCCAAGGGTCCGGGACTAGCGGGTTTTACGAGCAGTACTTC.

The rearrangement links TRBV29-1 to TRBJ2-4; D could derive from TRBD1 or TRBD2 (5 bases each). The CDR3 is 11 amino acids. V was pared by 1 base and J by 8 bases, with 6 bases between. Germline CDR1 is SQVTM and CDR2 is ANQGSEA. The CDR3 DNA reads TGCAGCGTTGAAGTGGGGGACATTCAGTACTTC. This encodes CSVEVGDIQYF.

The chain uses TRBV19 and TRBJ1-2; D not resolved. V was cut by 6 bases and J by 2 bases, with 10 bases left in between. The CDR3 is 13 amino acids. Germline assignment: CDR1 LNHDA and CDR2 SQIVND (reference sequence). CDR3 in DNA: TGTGCCAGTAGGCGTAACAACAACTATGGCTACACCTTC. Translating it yields CASRRNNNYGYTF.